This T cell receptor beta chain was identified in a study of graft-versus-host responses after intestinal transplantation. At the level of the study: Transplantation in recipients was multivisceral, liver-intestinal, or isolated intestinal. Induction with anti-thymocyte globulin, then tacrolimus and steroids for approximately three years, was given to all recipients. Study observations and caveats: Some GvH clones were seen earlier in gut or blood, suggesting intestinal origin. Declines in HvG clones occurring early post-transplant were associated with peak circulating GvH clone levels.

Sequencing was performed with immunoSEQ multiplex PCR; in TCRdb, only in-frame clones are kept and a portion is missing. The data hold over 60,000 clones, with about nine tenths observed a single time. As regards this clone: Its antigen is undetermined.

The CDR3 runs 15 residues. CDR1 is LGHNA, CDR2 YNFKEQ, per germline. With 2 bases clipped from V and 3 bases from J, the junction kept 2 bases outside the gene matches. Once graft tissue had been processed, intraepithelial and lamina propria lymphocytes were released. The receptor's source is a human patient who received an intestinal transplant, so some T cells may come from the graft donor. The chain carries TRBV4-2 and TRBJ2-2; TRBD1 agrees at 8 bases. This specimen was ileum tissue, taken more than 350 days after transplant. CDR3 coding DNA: TGTGCCAGCAGCCAACGGACAGGGCACACCGGGGAGCTGTTTTTT. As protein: CASSQRTGHTGELFF.